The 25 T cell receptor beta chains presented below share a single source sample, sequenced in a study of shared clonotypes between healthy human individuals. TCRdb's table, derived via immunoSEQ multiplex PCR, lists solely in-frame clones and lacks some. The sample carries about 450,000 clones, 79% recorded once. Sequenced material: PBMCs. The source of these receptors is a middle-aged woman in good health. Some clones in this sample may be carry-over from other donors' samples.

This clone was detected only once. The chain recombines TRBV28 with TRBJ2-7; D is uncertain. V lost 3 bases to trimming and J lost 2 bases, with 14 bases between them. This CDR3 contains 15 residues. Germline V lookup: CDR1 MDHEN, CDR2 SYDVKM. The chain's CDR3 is CASSFVLPLTYEQYF. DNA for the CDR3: TGTGCCAGCAGTTTTGTCTTGCCCCTCACCTACGAGCAGTACTTC.

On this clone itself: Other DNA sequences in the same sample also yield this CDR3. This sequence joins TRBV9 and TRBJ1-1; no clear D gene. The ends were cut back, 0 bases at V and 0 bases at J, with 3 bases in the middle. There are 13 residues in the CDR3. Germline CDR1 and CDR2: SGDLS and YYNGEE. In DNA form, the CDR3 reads TGTGCCAGCAGCGTAGAGTTGAACACTGAAGCTTTCTTT. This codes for CASSVELNTEAFF.

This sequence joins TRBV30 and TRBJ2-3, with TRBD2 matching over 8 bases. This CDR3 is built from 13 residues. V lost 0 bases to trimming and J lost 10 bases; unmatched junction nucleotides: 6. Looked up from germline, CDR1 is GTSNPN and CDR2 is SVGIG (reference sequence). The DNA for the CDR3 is TGTGCCTGGAGTGTCCGGGGACTAGTTCCGCAGTATTTT. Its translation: CAWSVRGLVPQYF.

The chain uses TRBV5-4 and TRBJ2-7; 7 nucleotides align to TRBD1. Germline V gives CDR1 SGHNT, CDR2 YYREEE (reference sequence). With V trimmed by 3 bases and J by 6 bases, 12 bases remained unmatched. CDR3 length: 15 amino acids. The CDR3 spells CASSSTSNRGSEQYF. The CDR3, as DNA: TGTGCCAGCAGCTCAACATCCAACAGGGGAAGCGAGCAGTACTTC.

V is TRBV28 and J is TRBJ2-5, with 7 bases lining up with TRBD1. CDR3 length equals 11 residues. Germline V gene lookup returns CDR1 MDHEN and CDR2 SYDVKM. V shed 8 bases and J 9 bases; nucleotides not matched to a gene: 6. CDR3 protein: CASRIQGAQYF. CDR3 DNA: TGTGCCAGCCGGATTCAGGGGGCCCAGTACTTC.

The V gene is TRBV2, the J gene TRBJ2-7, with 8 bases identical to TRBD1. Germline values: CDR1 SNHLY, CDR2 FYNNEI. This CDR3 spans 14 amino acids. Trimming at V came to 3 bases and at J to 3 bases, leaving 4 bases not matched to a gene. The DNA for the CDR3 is TGTGCCAGCAGTGACCAGGGGGCGTTCTACGAGCAGTACTTC. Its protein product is CASSDQGAFYEQYF.

The CDR3, as DNA: TGTGCCAGCTCACTTTTTAGCTCCTACAATGAGCAGTTCTTC. This encodes CASSLFSSYNEQFF. The chain uses TRBV7-8 and TRBJ2-1; D uncertain. The ends were cut back, 8 bases at V and 0 bases at J, with 11 bases in the middle. The CDR3 sequence is 14 residues long. Germline V CDR1 and CDR2: SGHVS, FQNEAQ.

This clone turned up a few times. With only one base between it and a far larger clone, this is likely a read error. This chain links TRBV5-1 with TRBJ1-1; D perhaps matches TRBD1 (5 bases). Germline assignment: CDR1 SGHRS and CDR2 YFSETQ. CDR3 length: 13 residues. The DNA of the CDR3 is TGCGCCAGCAGCTTGCAGGGTGCGCCTGAAGCTCTCTTT. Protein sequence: CASSLQGAPEALF.

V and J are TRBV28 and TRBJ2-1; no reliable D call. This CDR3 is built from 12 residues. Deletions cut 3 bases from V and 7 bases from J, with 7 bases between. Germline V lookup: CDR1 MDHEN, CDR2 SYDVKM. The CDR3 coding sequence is TGTGCCAGCAGTTTGAGCGTAAATGAGCAGTTCTTC. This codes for CASSLSVNEQFF.

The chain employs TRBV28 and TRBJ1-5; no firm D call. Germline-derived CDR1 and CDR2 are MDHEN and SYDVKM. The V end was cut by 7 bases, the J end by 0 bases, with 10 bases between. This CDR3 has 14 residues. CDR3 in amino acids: CASNSAYSNQPQHF. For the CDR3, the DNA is TGTGCCAGCAATTCCGCATATAGCAATCAGCCCCAGCATTTT. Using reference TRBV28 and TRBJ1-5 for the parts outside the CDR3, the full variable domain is DVKVTQSSRYLVKRTGEKVFLECVQDMDHENMFWYRQDPGLGLRLIYFSYDVKMKEKGDIPEGYSVSREKKERFSLILESASTNQTSMYLCASNSAYSNQPQHFGDGTRLSIL.

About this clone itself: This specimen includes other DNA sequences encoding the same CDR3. CDR3 amino acids: CASSSGTSSTDTQYF. For the CDR3, the DNA is TGTGCCAGCAGCTCCGGGACTAGCAGCACAGATACGCAGTATTTT. The chain employs TRBV7-3 and TRBJ2-3, with 9 bases that match TRBD2. V lost 4 bases to trimming and J lost 0 bases; unmatched junction nucleotides: 2. The CDR3 loop spans 15 amino acids. Germline V gives CDR1 SGHTA, CDR2 FQGTGA.

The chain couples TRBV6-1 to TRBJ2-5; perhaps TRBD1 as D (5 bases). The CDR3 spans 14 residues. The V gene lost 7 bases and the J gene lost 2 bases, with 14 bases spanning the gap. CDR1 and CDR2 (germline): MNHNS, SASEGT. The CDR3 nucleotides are TGTGCCAGCATTCCGACAGTCGGTCAAGAGACCCAGTACTTC. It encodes CASIPTVGQETQYF.

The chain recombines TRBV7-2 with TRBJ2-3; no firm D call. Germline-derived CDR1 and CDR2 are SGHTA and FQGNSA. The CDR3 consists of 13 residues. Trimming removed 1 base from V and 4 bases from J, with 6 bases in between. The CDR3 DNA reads TGTGCCAGCAGCTTAGGGCGGTCAGATACGCAGTATTTT. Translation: CASSLGRSDTQYF.

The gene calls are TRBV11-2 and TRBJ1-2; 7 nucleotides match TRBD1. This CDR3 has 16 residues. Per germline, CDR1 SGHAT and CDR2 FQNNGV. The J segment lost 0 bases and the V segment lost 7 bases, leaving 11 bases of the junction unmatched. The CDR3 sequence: CASTPSGTAANYGYTF. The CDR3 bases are TGTGCCAGCACCCCTTCCGGGACAGCAGCTAACTATGGCTACACCTTC. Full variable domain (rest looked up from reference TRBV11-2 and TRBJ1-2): EAGVAQSPRYKIIEKRQSVAFWCNPISGHATLYWYQQILGQGPKLLIQFQNNGVVDDSQLPKDRFSAERLKGVDSTLKIQPAKLEDSAVYLCASTPSGTAANYGYTFGSGTRLTVV.

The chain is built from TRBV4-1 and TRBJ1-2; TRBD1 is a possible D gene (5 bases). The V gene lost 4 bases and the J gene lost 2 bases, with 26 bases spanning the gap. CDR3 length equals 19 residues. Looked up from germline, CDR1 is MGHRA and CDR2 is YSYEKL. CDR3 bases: TGCGCCAGCAGCCTCCCGGGGGTAGGGATTAAACTGAACAACTATGGCTACACCTTC. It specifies CASSLPGVGIKLNNYGYTF.

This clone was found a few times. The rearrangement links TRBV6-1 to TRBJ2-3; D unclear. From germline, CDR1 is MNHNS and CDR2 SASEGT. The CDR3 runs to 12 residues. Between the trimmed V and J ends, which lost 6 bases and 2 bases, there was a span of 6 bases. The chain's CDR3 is CASRENTDTQYF. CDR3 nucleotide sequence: TGTGCCAGCAGAGAAAACACAGATACGCAGTATTTT.

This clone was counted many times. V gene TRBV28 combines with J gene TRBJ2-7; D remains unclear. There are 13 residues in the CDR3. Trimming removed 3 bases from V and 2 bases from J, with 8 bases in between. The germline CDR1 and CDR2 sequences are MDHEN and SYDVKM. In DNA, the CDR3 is TGTGCCAGCAGTTTCGGCAGTGCCTACGAGCAGTACTTC. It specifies CASSFGSAYEQYF.

The CDR3 DNA reads TGTGCCTGGAGCGGGACTGGTAACTACAATGAGCAGTTCTTC. Its translation: CAWSGTGNYNEQFF. The genes are TRBV30 and TRBJ2-1, with D tentatively TRBD2 (6 bases). The CDR3 has 14 residues. V was pared by 3 bases and J by 3 bases, with 12 bases between. The germline V gene encodes CDR1 GTSNPN and CDR2 SVGIG (reference sequence).

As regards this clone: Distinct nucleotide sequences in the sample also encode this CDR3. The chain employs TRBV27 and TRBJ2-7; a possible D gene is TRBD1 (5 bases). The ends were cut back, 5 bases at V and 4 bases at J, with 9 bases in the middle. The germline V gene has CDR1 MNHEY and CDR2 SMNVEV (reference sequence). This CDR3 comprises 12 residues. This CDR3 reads CASSPQGYEQYF. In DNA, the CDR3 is TGTGCCAGCAGTCCTCAGGGTTACGAGCAGTACTTC.

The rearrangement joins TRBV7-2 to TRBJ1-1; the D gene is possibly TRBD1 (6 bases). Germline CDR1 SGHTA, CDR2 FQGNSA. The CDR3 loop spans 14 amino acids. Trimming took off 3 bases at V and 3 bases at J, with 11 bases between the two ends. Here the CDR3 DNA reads TGTGCCAGCAGCTTTTGGGACACATACACTGAAGCTTTCTTT. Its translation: CASSFWDTYTEAFF.

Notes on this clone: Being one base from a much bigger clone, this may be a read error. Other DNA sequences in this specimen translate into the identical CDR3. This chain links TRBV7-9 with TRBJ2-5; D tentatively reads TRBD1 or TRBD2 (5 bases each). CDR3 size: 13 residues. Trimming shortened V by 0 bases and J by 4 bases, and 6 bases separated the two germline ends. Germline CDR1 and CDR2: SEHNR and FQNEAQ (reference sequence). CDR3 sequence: CASSLAGGETQYF. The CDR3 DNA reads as TGTGCCAGCAGCTTAGCTGGGGGAGAGACCCAGTACTTC.

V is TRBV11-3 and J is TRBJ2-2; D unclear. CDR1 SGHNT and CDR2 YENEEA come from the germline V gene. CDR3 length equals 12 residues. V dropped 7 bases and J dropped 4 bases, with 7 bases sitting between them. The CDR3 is CASNSVTGELFF. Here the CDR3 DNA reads TGTGCCAGCAACTCTGTCACCGGGGAGCTGTTTTTT. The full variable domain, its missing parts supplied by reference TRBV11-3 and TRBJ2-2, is EAGVVQSPRYKIIEKKQPVAFWCNPISGHNTLYWYLQNLGQGPELLIRYENEEAVDDSQLPKDRFSAERLKGVDSTLKIQPAELGDSAVYLCASNSVTGELFFGEGSRLTVL.

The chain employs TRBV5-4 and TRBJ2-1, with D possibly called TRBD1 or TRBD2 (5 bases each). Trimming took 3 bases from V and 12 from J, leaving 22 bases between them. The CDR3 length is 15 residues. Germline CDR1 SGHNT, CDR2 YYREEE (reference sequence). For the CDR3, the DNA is TGTGCCAGCAGCTCCCGGGACCACCCAGTCCGGTGGCAGTTCTTC. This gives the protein CASSSRDHPVRWQFF.

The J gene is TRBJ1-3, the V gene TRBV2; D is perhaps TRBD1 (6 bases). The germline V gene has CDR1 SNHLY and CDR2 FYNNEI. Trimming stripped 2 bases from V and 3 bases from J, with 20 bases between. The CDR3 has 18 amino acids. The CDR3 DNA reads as TGTGCCAGCAGTGAATGGGGAAGGTGGGGGGCAGATGGAAACACCATATATTTT. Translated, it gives CASSEWGRWGADGNTIYF.

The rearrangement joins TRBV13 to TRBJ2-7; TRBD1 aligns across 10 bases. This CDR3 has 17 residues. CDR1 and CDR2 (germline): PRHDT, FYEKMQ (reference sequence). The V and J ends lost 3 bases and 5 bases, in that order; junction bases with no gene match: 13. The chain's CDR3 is CASSFTPGQGVGDEQYF. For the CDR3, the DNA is TGTGCCAGCAGCTTCACTCCCGGACAGGGGGTCGGGGACGAGCAGTACTTC.